Presented here are 18 T cell receptor beta chains from one specimen sequenced in a study of blood T cell repertoires in COVID-19 (dated by TCRdb to about 2020). The method behind the library was the immunoSEQ multiplex PCR assay. TCRdb took over this immuneACCESS table, retaining in-frame rearrangements with V and J assigned. Such tables are incomplete; in checked studies, under half of the missing clones stem from an unresolved V gene, and the remainder is unexplained. Recorded for this sample are roughly 160,000 clones; around 82% of them occurred a single time. The top ten constitute 9.5% to 13% of the sample. The specimen was peripheral blood. These receptors were obtained from a man between 70 and 80 years old with active or convalescent COVID-19.

V gene TRBV19 combines with J gene TRBJ1-5; 7 bases agree with TRBD1. V dropped 5 bases and J dropped 4; count of bases not matched to a gene: 11. CDR1 and CDR2 from the germline V gene are LNHDA and SQIVND (reference sequence). CDR3 length: 16 amino acids. CDR3 loop: CASSGRQGIRNQPQHF. The CDR3 bases are TGTGCCAGTAGTGGACGACAGGGTATAAGGAATCAGCCCCAGCATTTT.

Only a few counts were recorded for this clone. The CDR3 DNA follows: TGTGCCAGCAGCTTGGGGCAAAAGGGAAACACTGAAGCTTTCTTT. Translation: CASSLGQKGNTEAFF. The rearrangement uses TRBV7-2 and TRBJ1-1; D perhaps matches TRBD1 (5 bases). This CDR3 is 15 amino acids long. Between the trimmed V and J ends, which lost 3 bases and 2 bases, there was a span of 13 bases. Germline CDR1 is SGHTA and CDR2 is FQGNSA.

The J gene is TRBJ2-7, the V gene TRBV20-1; D is undetermined. Germline V CDR1 and CDR2: DFQATT, SNEGSKA (reference sequence). Trimming cost V 6 bases and J 7 bases, with 13 bases left between them. There are 11 residues in the CDR3. The CDR3, as DNA: TGCAGTGCCCGGGTCGCGAGAGAGCAGTACTTC. It specifies CSARVAREQYF.

The V gene is TRBV7-9, the J gene TRBJ1-1, with a possible D match to TRBD1 (5 bases). The CDR3 length is 15 residues. Germline V gene data show CDR1 as SEHNR and CDR2 as FQNEAQ (reference sequence). V gave up 7 bases and J gave up 4 bases, with 19 bases separating them. DNA of the CDR3: TGTGCCAGCATCTCCGGGGGAAGAAGGCTCACTGAAGCTTTCTTT. Protein sequence: CASISGGRRLTEAFF. Full variable domain (outside the CDR3, taken from reference TRBV7-9 and TRBJ1-1): DTGVSQNPRHKITKRGQNVTFRCDPISEHNRLYWYRQTLGQGPEFLTYFQNEAQLEKSRLLSDRFSAERPKGSFSTLEIQRTEQGDSAMYLCASISGGRRLTEAFFGQGTRLTVV.

The gene calls are TRBV5-5 and TRBJ2-7; tentative D call: TRBD1 (6 bases). The length of the CDR3 is 17 residues. Germline CDR1 is SGHKS and CDR2 is YYEKEE (reference sequence). V dropped 1 base and J dropped 1 base, with 18 bases sitting between them. The CDR3, as DNA: TGTGCCAGCAGCTTGAGGATCAGGACAGCACCTTCCTACGAGCAGTACTTC. Translating it yields CASSLRIRTAPSYEQYF.

The chain employs TRBV19 and TRBJ2-6; no firm D call. This CDR3 is built from 15 residues. Deletions cut 1 base from V and 0 bases from J, with 4 bases between. Germline V gives CDR1 LNHDA, CDR2 SQIVND (reference sequence). This CDR3 is CASSIAGSGANVLTF. CDR3 sequence (DNA): TGTGCCAGTAGTATAGCGGGCTCTGGGGCCAACGTCCTGACTTTC.

This chain uses TRBV19 with TRBJ1-5; possible D gene TRBD1, 5 bases. V was cut by 3 bases and J by 0 bases, with 12 bases left in between. The germline CDR1 and CDR2 sequences are LNHDA and SQIVND (reference sequence). CDR3 length: 16 residues. The CDR3 sequence: CASSISRGYSNQPQHF. CDR3 DNA: TGTGCCAGTAGTATTAGTAGGGGCTATAGCAATCAGCCCCAGCATTTT. Using reference TRBV19 and TRBJ1-5 for the parts outside the CDR3, the full variable domain is DGGITQSPKYLFRKEGQNVTLSCEQNLNHDAMYWYRQDPGQGLRLIYYSQIVNDFQKGDIAEGYSVSREKKESFPLTVTSAQKNPTAFYLCASSISRGYSNQPQHFGDGTRLSIL.

This chain joins TRBV5-1 and TRBJ2-5, with 8 bases identical to TRBD1. The CDR3 length is 14 residues. CDR1 SGHRS and CDR2 YFSETQ come from the germline V gene. The V and J ends lost 4 bases and 5 bases, in that order; junction bases with no gene match: 7. CDR3 sequence reads: CASSHDRGGETQYF. CDR3 nucleotides: TGCGCCAGCAGCCATGACAGGGGTGGCGAGACCCAGTACTTC.

This clone was counted once. This chain connects TRBV5-6 to TRBJ1-2; 8 bases align to TRBD1. Germline trimming cut 2 bases from V and 4 bases from J; bases unmatched to any gene: 7. This CDR3 spans 15 amino acids. CDR1 is SGHDT, CDR2 YYEEEE, per germline. The CDR3 DNA reads as TGTGCCAGCAGCTTAGGGACAGGAGTCGCCTATGGCTACACCTTC. This gives the protein CASSLGTGVAYGYTF.

This sequence joins TRBV19 and TRBJ2-1; weak D call: TRBD2 (5 bases). The CDR3 totals 16 residues. CDR1 and CDR2 from the germline V gene are LNHDA and SQIVND (reference sequence). The germline V and J ends were trimmed by 1 base and 11 bases, with 21 bases remaining between them. CDR3 nucleotide sequence: TGTGCCAGTAGTATAGGATCAAACAGCGCGGGTAAGAAGCAGTTCTTC. It translates to CASSIGSNSAGKKQFF.

This chain links TRBV19 with TRBJ1-6; TRBD1 matches 9 bases. V trimming: 5 bases; J trimming: 8 bases; junction bases outside the gene matches: 7. The CDR3 has 15 amino acids. Germline values: CDR1 LNHDA, CDR2 SQIVND (reference sequence). The CDR3 loop is CASSALQGADSPLHF. The CDR3 bases are TGTGCCAGTAGTGCACTACAGGGGGCGGATTCACCCCTCCACTTT.

The V call is TRBV27, the J call TRBJ2-1; 11 nucleotides align to TRBD1. This CDR3 is 16 amino acids long. Per germline, CDR1 MNHEY and CDR2 SMNVEV (reference sequence). The J segment lost 7 bases and the V segment lost 6 bases, leaving 11 bases of the junction unmatched. The CDR3 region has the DNA TGTGCCAGCAGAAATCTCGGGACAGGGGGACGAAATGAGCAGTTCTTC. Translating gives CASRNLGTGGRNEQFF.

The chain links TRBV6-2 or TRBV6-3 to TRBJ2-3; the match to TRBD2 covers 10 bases. In germline, CDR1 is MNHEY, CDR2 SVGEGT. V shed 2 bases and J 1 base; nucleotides not matched to a gene: 9. CDR3 length equals 18 residues. The CDR3 sequence is CASSYQRNGLAGTDTQYF. Here the CDR3 DNA reads TGTGCCAGCAGTTACCAGCGTAACGGACTAGCGGGCACAGATACGCAGTATTTT.

This chain connects TRBV6-2 or TRBV6-3 to TRBJ2-1; D might be TRBD2 (6 bases). The V gene's germline CDR1 is MNHEY and CDR2 SVGEGT. V lost 5 bases and J 7 bases, leaving 12 bases between the germline ends. The CDR3 is made up of 13 amino acids. CDR3 loop: CASSHRELNEQFF. For the CDR3, the DNA is TGTGCCAGCAGTCACCGGGAGCTTAATGAGCAGTTCTTC.

The V call is TRBV6-1, the J call TRBJ2-7, with TRBD1 matching 9 bases. Trimming at V came to 2 bases and at J to 3 bases, leaving 5 bases not matched to a gene. The CDR3 length is 15 residues. Germline CDR1 MNHNS, CDR2 SASEGT. This chain's CDR3 is CASSEKGQGRYEQYF. Here the CDR3 DNA reads TGTGCCAGCAGTGAAAAGGGACAGGGACGCTACGAGCAGTACTTC.

The CDR3 protein is CASGPGGEETQYF. CDR3 nucleotides: TGCGCCAGCGGTCCAGGGGGTGAGGAGACCCAGTACTTC. This rearrangement joins TRBV5-1 to TRBJ2-5; TRBD1 agrees at 7 bases. The CDR3 totals 13 residues. V dropped 7 bases and J dropped 5; count of bases not matched to a gene: 8. The germline CDR1 and CDR2 sequences are SGHRS and YFSETQ.

This chain joins TRBV27 and TRBJ2-1, with 7 bases aligning to TRBD2. Germline V gives CDR1 MNHEY, CDR2 SMNVEV (reference sequence). CDR3 size: 15 residues. V gave up 6 bases and J gave up 1 base; unmatched junction bases: 6. The CDR3 bases are TGTGCCAGCAGGAGGGAGCGGGATTCCTACAATGAGCAGTTCTTC. It codes for CASRRERDSYNEQFF.

V is TRBV7-9 and J is TRBJ1-2, with a tentative D call TRBD1 (5 bases). Trimming pared 3 bases from V and 4 bases from J, leaving 15 bases between. CDR1 and CDR2 (germline): SEHNR, FQNEAQ (reference sequence). This CDR3 is built from 15 residues. CDR3 in DNA: TGTGCCAGCAGCTTGGTTGGCAGGGAAGGCTATGGCTACACCTTC. Translated: CASSLVGREGYGYTF.